This T cell receptor (beta chain) appears in the sequencing data of a study of T cell repertoires in cytomegalovirus infection. On the study more broadly: Evidence of both CMV infection and a matching HLA type came from public TCR beta signatures. Notes on the study in general: The response measured ex vivo was dominated by TCR beta clonotypes (HLA-C-restricted and CMV-specific).

As to this clonotype: Its antigen is undetermined.

Each CDR3 protein is one row after TCRdb ran MiXCR on the reads. The sample lists about 570,000 distinct CDR3 sequences, 40% seen once, with around 48% in the top ten. V was clipped by 0 bases and J by 5 bases, with 8 bases between them. Germline loops: CDR1 MGHRA, CDR2 YSYEKL. This CDR3 spans 14 amino acids. The sequence came from a human donor in good health (CMV status not recorded). Some clones in this sample may be carry-over from other donors' samples. The rearrangement joins TRBV4-1 to TRBJ1-5; D remains unclear. The sequencing here drew on cultured PBMCs, taken from culture after CMV antigen stimulation. The CDR3 protein is CASSQESGDQPQHF. In nucleotides, the CDR3 is TGCGCCAGCAGCCAAGAATCCGGGGATCAGCCCCAGCATTTT.